Following are 27 T cell receptor beta chains from one sample sequenced in a study of shared clonotypes between healthy human individuals. Some clones are missing from TCRdb's copy, which holds only in-frame ones; the method was immunoSEQ multiplex PCR. The sample includes over a million clones, approximately 76% seen only once; the top ten take approximately 1.5%. Source material: memory CD4+ T cells sorted from blood. Subset of the sample: CD45RA-negative fraction. The source is a man aged 18-30 years in good health.

The CDR3 nucleotides read TGTGCCAGCAGTCAAGGACTAGCGAGTGCCAACGAGCAGTACTTC. Protein sequence: CASSQGLASANEQYF. The rearrangement uses TRBV11-2 and TRBJ2-7; 9 positions agree with TRBD2. V was pared by 6 bases and J by 5 bases, with 11 bases of the junction left unmatched. Looked up from germline, CDR1 is SGHAT and CDR2 is FQNNGV. The CDR3 length is 15 residues.

The V and J genes are TRBV4-3 and TRBJ2-1, with 8 positions matching TRBD2. Germline CDR1 is LGHNA and CDR2 is YSLEER. V lost 1 base to trimming and J lost 8 bases; unmatched junction nucleotides: 16. The CDR3 loop spans 18 amino acids. The CDR3 sequence is CASSQGIIRGLATHEQFF. CDR3 nucleotide sequence: TGCGCCAGCAGCCAAGGAATAATCCGAGGACTAGCCACCCATGAGCAGTTCTTC.

The V gene is TRBV11-2, the J gene TRBJ2-5, with 10 bases identical to TRBD2. This CDR3 spans 18 amino acids. Trimming removed 5 bases from V and 1 base from J; junction bases left unmatched: 13. Germline loops: CDR1 SGHAT, CDR2 FQNNGV. The CDR3 nucleotides are TGTGCCAGCAGCCCCCGGTGGACGACTAGCGGGCCCCAAGAGACCCAGTACTTC. Its protein product is CASSPRWTTSGPQETQYF.

V and J are TRBV18 and TRBJ2-5; no firm D call. Trimming cost V 1 base and J 7 bases, with 7 bases left between them. CDR1 KGHSH and CDR2 LQKENI come from the germline V gene. CDR3 length: 12 amino acids. CDR3: CASSPRAGTQYF. The CDR3 nucleotides are TGTGCCAGCTCACCACGTGCCGGGACCCAGTACTTC.

The chain links TRBV5-1 to TRBJ1-1; D is possibly TRBD1 (5 bases). CDR1 is SGHRS, CDR2 YFSETQ, per germline. Trimming pared 4 bases from V and 3 bases from J, leaving 10 bases between. This CDR3 is built from 13 residues. CDR3: CASSRDSHTEAFF. For the CDR3, the DNA is TGCGCCAGCAGCCGAGACAGTCACACTGAAGCTTTCTTT.

The V gene is TRBV5-5, the J gene TRBJ2-7; D perhaps matches TRBD2 (5 bases). Germline-derived CDR1 and CDR2 are SGHKS and YYEKEE (reference sequence). V was trimmed by 0 bases and J by 2 bases, leaving 12 bases between them. The CDR3 runs 15 residues. The CDR3, as DNA: TGTGCCAGCAGCTTGGAAGGCGGGCCCGCCTACGAGCAGTACTTC. This encodes CASSLEGGPAYEQYF. The entire variable domain, with the rest obtained from reference TRBV5-5 and TRBJ2-7, is as follows: DAGVTQSPTHLIKTRGQQVTLRCSPISGHKSVSWYQQVLGQGPQFIFQYYEKEERGRGNFPDRFSARQFPNYSSELNVNALLLGDSALYLCASSLEGGPAYEQYFGPGTRLTVT.

The rearrangement links TRBV19 to TRBJ1-3, with a possible D match to TRBD1 (5 bases). Germline V gene sequence: CDR1 LNHDA, CDR2 SQIVND (reference sequence). The CDR3 totals 15 residues. Trimming shortened V by 4 bases and J by 0 bases, and 10 bases separated the two germline ends. The CDR3 bases are TGTGCCAGTAGTACCCGCGACAGCTCTGGAAACACCATATATTTT. Translated, it gives CASSTRDSSGNTIYF.

The chain recombines TRBV25-1 with TRBJ1-2; D is perhaps TRBD1 (6 bases). Germline CDR1 and CDR2: MGHDK and SYGVNS. Trimming removed 6 bases from V and 8 bases from J, with 13 bases in between. CDR3 length: 12 amino acids. The CDR3 sequence is CASRSNRDGYTF. The CDR3 DNA sequence: TGTGCCAGCAGGTCCAACAGGGACGGCTACACCTTC.

The chain couples TRBV9 to TRBJ2-1, with 9 bases aligning to TRBD1. Germline V lookup: CDR1 SGDLS, CDR2 YYNGEE. The V segment lost 1 base and the J segment 4 bases; nucleotides outside the gene matches: 9. There are 17 residues in the CDR3. CDR3 protein: CASSVTSGQGRYNEQFF. In nucleotides, the CDR3 is TGTGCCAGCAGCGTAACATCCGGACAGGGGCGATACAATGAGCAGTTCTTC.

As to this clone: The same CDR3 arises from other DNA sequences in this sample as well. The chain links TRBV10-3 to TRBJ1-2; D is uncertain. Germline V gene data show CDR1 as ENHRY and CDR2 as SYGVKD. CDR3 length equals 13 residues. V lost 4 bases and J 4 bases, leaving 10 bases between the germline ends. In DNA, the CDR3 is TGTGCCATCAGTGGTGGACCAGGCTATGGCTACACCTTC. This gives the protein CAISGGPGYGYTF.

The chain combines TRBV5-5 with TRBJ2-7; 10 bases agree with TRBD2. This CDR3 region has 13 residues. The ends lost 5 bases at V and 6 bases at J; junction bases unmatched: 5. Germline V lookup: CDR1 SGHKS, CDR2 YYEKEE (reference sequence). In nucleotides, the CDR3 is TGTGCCAGCAGGATGGGACTAGCGACCGAGCAGTACTTC. Protein sequence: CASRMGLATEQYF.

In DNA, the CDR3 is TGCGCCAGCAGCTTGGGAGCGCGGGTCATGAACACTGAAGCTTTCTTT. Translated, it gives CASSLGARVMNTEAFF. This chain joins TRBV5-1 and TRBJ1-1; no firm D call. The CDR3 is 16 residues long. Trimming cost V 0 bases and J 0 bases, with 12 bases left between them. Germline lookup yields CDR1 SGHRS and CDR2 YFSETQ.

The chain employs TRBV18 and TRBJ2-1; D is possibly TRBD1 (6 bases). Germline V CDR1 and CDR2: KGHSH, LQKENI. Trimming left V 6 bases short and J 5 bases short, with 14 bases between. This CDR3 has 14 amino acids. CDR3 coding DNA: TGTGCCAGCTCGCAACAACAGGGAAACAATGAGCAGTTCTTC. Amino acids: CASSQQQGNNEQFF.

The V call is TRBV7-2, the J call TRBJ2-2; 9 positions match TRBD2. With V trimmed by 2 bases and J by 6 bases, 10 bases remained unmatched. Looked up from germline, CDR1 is SGHTA and CDR2 is FQGNSA. The length of the CDR3 is 17 residues. CDR3 sequence: CASSLTGLARASGELFF. The CDR3 nucleotides read TGTGCCAGCAGCTTAACTGGACTAGCGAGAGCGTCCGGGGAGCTGTTTTTT.

This clone was observed once. This chain connects TRBV21-1 to TRBJ1-1. TRBV21-1 is termed a pseudogene. The CDR3 contains 15 residues. For the CDR3, the DNA is TGTGCCAGCAGCAAAGCGCGGGGGATTCTGCCTGAAGCTTTCTTT. Protein product: CASSKARGILPEAFF.

The chain carries TRBV27 and TRBJ2-1; the D gene could be TRBD1 or TRBD2 (6 bases each). V was clipped by 1 base and J by 10 bases, with 23 bases between them. Germline V lookup: CDR1 MNHEY, CDR2 SMNVEV (reference sequence). CDR3 length: 17 residues. CDR3 DNA sequence: TGTGCCAGCAGTTTATTAGGAGGGGGGAGTAGGCTTGGAGAGCAGTTCTTC. Its translation is CASSLLGGGSRLGEQFF.

This chain uses TRBV5-6 with TRBJ2-3; perhaps TRBD1 as D (5 bases). This CDR3 region has 14 residues. Trimming removed 4 bases from V and 6 bases from J, with 15 bases in between. The germline gives CDR1 SGHDT, CDR2 YYEEEE. The CDR3, as DNA: TGTGCCAGCAGCCGGACGGCAAACAGGGATACGCAGTATTTT. This encodes CASSRTANRDTQYF.

The CDR3 spells CASSLNPQPQHF. Written as DNA, the CDR3 is TGTGCCAGCAGCTTAAACCCTCAGCCCCAGCATTTT. The chain recombines TRBV5-8 with TRBJ1-5; D uncertain. V was pared by 2 bases and J by 6 bases, with 6 bases between. The CDR3 has 12 residues. The germline V gene encodes CDR1 SGHTS and CDR2 YDEGEE. Full variable domain (rest looked up from reference TRBV5-8 and TRBJ1-5): EAGVTQSPTHLIKTRGQQATLRCSPISGHTSVYWYQQALGLGLQFLLWYDEGEERNRGNFPPRFSGRQFPNYSSELNVNALELEDSALYLCASSLNPQPQHFGDGTRLSIL.

CDR3 sequence (DNA): TGTGCCAGTAGAGAGGTGGCAGGGCCCTCACCCCTCCACTTT. This encodes CASREVAGPSPLHF. This chain joins TRBV19 and TRBJ1-6; weak D call: TRBD1 (5 bases). Between the trimmed V and J ends, which lost 6 bases and 10 bases, there was a span of 16 bases. Germline lookup yields CDR1 LNHDA and CDR2 SQIVND (reference sequence). This CDR3 comprises 14 residues. Full variable domain (outside the CDR3, taken from reference TRBV19 and TRBJ1-6): DGGITQSPKYLFRKEGQNVTLSCEQNLNHDAMYWYRQDPGQGLRLIYYSQIVNDFQKGDIAEGYSVSREKKESFPLTVTSAQKNPTAFYLCASREVAGPSPLHFGNGTRLTVT.

The chain carries TRBV5-5 and TRBJ1-3; unclear D gene. The CDR3 is 15 amino acids. CDR1 is SGHKS, CDR2 YYEKEE, per germline (reference sequence). The V and J ends lost 5 bases and 0 bases respectively, with 12 bases between them. The CDR3: CASSSTPSSGNTIYF. In DNA form, the CDR3 reads TGTGCCAGCAGTTCTACACCCAGCTCTGGAAACACCATATATTTT.

The V and J genes are TRBV2 and TRBJ1-2; TRBD1 might be the D (6 bases). Germline values: CDR1 SNHLY, CDR2 FYNNEI. The CDR3 is 13 residues long. V was clipped by 7 bases and J by 4 bases, with 13 bases between them. DNA of the CDR3: TGTGCCAGCACCGAAATAGGGGGCTATGGCTACACCTTC. It encodes CASTEIGGYGYTF.

Notes on this clone: Distinct nucleotide sequences in the sample also encode this CDR3. This chain uses TRBV6-6 with TRBJ2-7, with 9 positions matching TRBD1. Germline values: CDR1 MNHNY, CDR2 SVGAGI (reference sequence). Trimming at V came to 2 bases and at J to 2 bases, leaving 1 base not matched to a gene. The CDR3 runs to 14 residues. CDR3 residues: CASSYRTGAYEQYF. The DNA for the CDR3 is TGTGCCAGCAGTTACCGGACAGGGGCCTACGAGCAGTACTTC.

The gene calls are TRBV4-1 and TRBJ1-1, with D perhaps matching TRBD1 (6 bases). This CDR3 is built from 15 residues. V dropped 3 bases and J dropped 6 bases, with 17 bases sitting between them. CDR1 and CDR2 from the germline V gene are MGHRA and YSYEKL. CDR3 bases: TGCGCCAGCAGCCACCCCGGGGGGGGCTCACCTGAAGCTTTCTTT. Translation: CASSHPGGGSPEAFF.

This clone appeared many times. The chain links TRBV7-8 to TRBJ1-6, with D perhaps matching TRBD1 (6 bases). Per germline, CDR1 SGHVS and CDR2 FQNEAQ. Trimming left V 2 bases short and J 10 bases short, with 18 bases between. The CDR3 consists of 16 residues. This chain's CDR3 is CASSLTSGQYGSPLHF. The CDR3 coding sequence is TGTGCCAGCAGCTTAACTTCAGGACAGTACGGATCACCCCTCCACTTT.

This rearrangement joins TRBV11-1 to TRBJ1-6; tentatively, D is TRBD1 (6 bases). Germline assignment: CDR1 SGHAT and CDR2 FQDESV (reference sequence). Trimming took 5 bases from V and 9 from J, leaving 14 bases between them. CDR3 length equals 14 residues. The DNA for the CDR3 is TGTGCCAGCAGCCCCGGGGGGCATGCTTCACCCCTCCACTTT. This translates into CASSPGGHASPLHF.

The chain couples TRBV5-4 to TRBJ1-4; the D gene is possibly TRBD1 (6 bases). The germline CDR1 and CDR2 sequences are SGHNT and YYREEE (reference sequence). The CDR3 is made up of 16 amino acids. Between the trimmed V and J ends, which lost 4 bases and 4 bases, there was a span of 17 bases. The CDR3 region has the DNA TGTGCCAGCAGCCGGGATAGGGCAGGGGTTAATGAAAAACTGTTTTTT. Protein sequence: CASSRDRAGVNEKLFF.

The chain uses TRBV5-1 and TRBJ2-2; TRBD1 agrees at 8 bases. The germline CDR1 and CDR2 sequences are SGHRS and YFSETQ. The ends lost 3 bases at V and 5 bases at J; junction bases unmatched: 6. The CDR3 has 15 amino acids. CDR3 amino acids: CASSSRQGLTGELFF. CDR3 nucleotides: TGCGCCAGCAGCTCCCGACAGGGGTTGACCGGGGAGCTGTTTTTT.